The following is a TCR beta chain sequence with its context. Its antigen is as yet unknown. The data are from a study of shared clonotypes between healthy human individuals. Libraries were prepared by immunoSEQ multiplex PCR; TCRdb keeps only in-frame clonotypes and omits some of them. The repertoire consists of approximately 1.5 million clones, with approximately 98.5% occurring once and the leading ten covering about 0.4%. The study, taken as a whole, reports: When naive CD4 clonotypes were compared across a few donors, around 5% were shared. Read depth was anticipated to influence clonotype sharing among donors.

V lost 0 bases and J 3 bases, leaving 9 bases between the germline ends. The V gene's germline CDR1 is SGHRS and CDR2 YFSETQ. The CDR3 totals 14 residues. The sequence came from a young man in good health. The chain employs TRBV5-1 and TRBJ2-5, with D perhaps TRBD1 (6 bases). The sequencing input was naive CD4+ T cells sorted from blood. Subset of the sample: CD45RA+ positively selected. Here the CDR3 reads CASSLVGAEETQYF. In DNA, the CDR3 is TGCGCCAGCAGCTTGGTGGGGGCAGAAGAGACCCAGTACTTC.